Below are 19 T cell receptor beta chains sequenced from a single sample in a study of blood T cell repertoires in COVID-19. Here immunoSEQ multiplex PCR was the method, and the copy in TCRdb shows in-frame clones only, minus some. The table lists fewer than 90,000 clones, 90% to 95% of them singletons. Sequencing used peripheral blood. These receptors were obtained from a human donor with active COVID-19. The donor label of this sample is uncertain.

The rearrangement joins TRBV6-6 to TRBJ1-1; D not certain. Germline-derived CDR1 and CDR2 are MNHNY and SVGAGI (reference sequence). This CDR3 contains 14 residues. Trimming shortened V by 2 bases and J by 7 bases, and 14 bases separated the two germline ends. In DNA, the CDR3 is TGTGCCAGCAGTTACGATGACAAGCTCATTGAAGCTTTCTTT. This gives the protein CASSYDDKLIEAFF.

The rearrangement joins TRBV7-9 to TRBJ1-1, with D possibly matching TRBD1 (6 bases). The CDR3 consists of 16 residues. Per the germline V gene, CDR1 is SEHNR and CDR2 is FQNEAQ (reference sequence). Trimming shortened V by 5 bases and J by 0 bases, and 16 bases separated the two germline ends. The CDR3 bases are TGTGCCAGCAGCAACCGGGGGGGGCAGTTGAACACTGAAGCTTTCTTT. This gives the protein CASSNRGGQLNTEAFF.

This chain connects TRBV18 to TRBJ1-5; D uncertain. The V gene's germline CDR1 is KGHSH and CDR2 LQKENI. The CDR3 consists of 13 residues. V was clipped by 6 bases and J by 0 bases, with 6 bases between them. For the CDR3, the DNA is TGTGCCAGCTCCCTGTATAGCAATCAGCCCCAGCATTTT. This codes for CASSLYSNQPQHF.

The chain links TRBV18 to TRBJ1-3, with 9 bases matching TRBD1. This CDR3 is 16 amino acids long. Looked up from germline, CDR1 is KGHSH and CDR2 is LQKENI. Trimming at V came to 3 bases and at J to 4 bases, leaving 7 bases not matched to a gene. In DNA form, the CDR3 reads TGTGCCAGCTCACCTATCCGGACAGGGGAAGGAAACACCATATATTTT. Its translation is CASSPIRTGEGNTIYF.

This clone was recorded only once. The genes are TRBV13 and TRBJ1-2, with 7 positions matching TRBD1. CDR1 PRHDT and CDR2 FYEKMQ come from the germline V gene (reference sequence). The CDR3 covers 12 residues. V gave up 4 bases and J gave up 7 bases; unmatched junction bases: 3. The CDR3 reads CASSSNRGGYTF. DNA for the CDR3: TGTGCCAGCAGCTCCAACAGGGGTGGCTACACCTTC.

The genes are TRBV11-2 and TRBJ2-1; 15 positions agree with TRBD2. Germline lookup yields CDR1 SGHAT and CDR2 FQNNGV. The CDR3 runs 14 residues. The J segment lost 12 bases and the V segment lost 4 bases, leaving 4 bases of the junction unmatched. In DNA, the CDR3 is TGTGCCAGCAGCTCGGGACTAGCGGGAGGCCGGCAGTTCTTC. The encoded protein is CASSSGLAGGRQFF.

This chain links TRBV2 with TRBJ1-2; D gene unclear. Trimming cost V 1 base and J 4 bases, with 7 bases left between them. The CDR3 has 13 residues. The V gene's germline CDR1 is SNHLY and CDR2 FYNNEI. The CDR3 coding sequence is TGTGCCAGCAGTGAAGATAGCCTCTATGGCTACACCTTC. Translating it yields CASSEDSLYGYTF.

Only one count was recorded for this clone. This rearrangement joins TRBV7-9 to TRBJ1-2; maybe TRBD1 (6 bases). The CDR3 loop spans 15 amino acids. Germline V gives CDR1 SEHNR, CDR2 FQNEAQ (reference sequence). The V and J ends lost 6 bases and 4 bases respectively, with 18 bases between them. The CDR3 here is CASRGQTGIRYGYTF. For the CDR3, the DNA is TGTGCCAGCAGAGGGCAAACAGGGATCCGCTATGGCTACACCTTC.

This chain uses TRBV14 with TRBJ2-5; 9 bases fit TRBD1. Germline V gene sequence: CDR1 SGHDN, CDR2 FVKESK. The CDR3 consists of 17 residues. With 1 base clipped from V and 4 bases from J, the junction kept 10 bases outside the gene matches. Here the CDR3 DNA reads TGTGCCAGCAGCCAAGGGCCGCACAGGGGGCCGTTAGAGACCCAGTACTTC. This sequence encodes CASSQGPHRGPLETQYF. The full variable domain, with the rest looked up from reference TRBV14 and TRBJ2-5, is EAGVTQFPSHSVIEKGQTVTLRCDPISGHDNLYWYRRVMGKEIKFLLHFVKESKQDESGMPNNRFLAERTGGTYSTLKVQPAELEDSGVYFCASSQGPHRGPLETQYFGPGTRLLVL.

The chain recombines TRBV18 with TRBJ1-2; no reliable D call. The germline V gene has CDR1 KGHSH and CDR2 LQKENI. V lost 3 bases and J 10 bases, leaving 18 bases between the germline ends. CDR3 length: 14 residues. In DNA, the CDR3 is TGTGCCAGCTCACCCACTGGGTCTAGGAAGGACTACACCTTC. It yields the protein CASSPTGSRKDYTF.

The chain uses TRBV7-9 and TRBJ2-5; the D gene is possibly TRBD2 (6 bases). Trimming shortened V by 5 bases and J by 0 bases, and 10 bases separated the two germline ends. This CDR3 region has 14 residues. CDR1 is SEHNR and CDR2 is FQNEAQ in the germline V gene (reference sequence). The CDR3 DNA sequence: TGTGCCAGCAGCGCCGGAGGGAACCAAGAGACCCAGTACTTC. Translating gives CASSAGGNQETQYF. Full variable domain (outside the CDR3, taken from reference TRBV7-9 and TRBJ2-5): DTGVSQNPRHKITKRGQNVTFRCDPISEHNRLYWYRQTLGQGPEFLTYFQNEAQLEKSRLLSDRFSAERPKGSFSTLEIQRTEQGDSAMYLCASSAGGNQETQYFGPGTRLLVL.

The chain is built from TRBV18 and TRBJ1-1; 8 bases align to TRBD1. V lost 8 bases and J lost 6; bases outside the gene matches: 11. The CDR3 length is 14 residues. In germline, CDR1 is KGHSH, CDR2 LQKENI. The CDR3 bases are TGTGCCAGCGCGACAGGGGAACAAACACCTGAAGCTTTCTTT. Translation: CASATGEQTPEAFF.

This chain uses TRBV3-1 (or the pseudogene TRBV3-2) with TRBJ2-3, with TRBD1 as a possible D gene (5 bases). This CDR3 is built from 15 residues. The germline CDR1 and CDR2 sequences are LGHDT and YNNKEL (reference sequence). V lost 0 bases and J lost 1, with 8 bases in between. The DNA for the CDR3 is TGTGCCAGCAGCCAAGATCCGACAGGCACAGATACGCAGTATTTT. This encodes CASSQDPTGTDTQYF.

This clone showed up just once. The chain has TRBV5-1 and TRBJ2-7, with D perhaps matching TRBD2 (5 bases). CDR3 length: 17 amino acids. Trimming cost V 4 bases and J 4 bases, with 24 bases left between them. Looked up from germline, CDR1 is SGHRS and CDR2 is YFSETQ. The CDR3 reads CASSPPSPGKTLYEQYF. The CDR3 DNA sequence: TGCGCCAGCAGCCCCCCAAGCCCGGGAAAGACCCTTTACGAGCAGTACTTC.

This rearrangement joins TRBV2 to TRBJ1-2; D is perhaps TRBD1 (6 bases). This CDR3 contains 14 residues. V gave up 6 bases and J gave up 3 bases, with 14 bases separating them. CDR1 and CDR2 (germline): SNHLY, FYNNEI. CDR3 DNA: TGTGCCAGCAGACAAGGGGGGGCCCACTATGGCTACACCTTC. Amino acid sequence: CASRQGGAHYGYTF.

The genes are TRBV2 and TRBJ1-1; TRBD1 aligns across 8 bases. Germline V lookup: CDR1 SNHLY, CDR2 FYNNEI. The V and J ends lost 4 bases and 4 bases, in that order; junction bases with no gene match: 8. The CDR3 is 15 residues long. CDR3 protein: CASSAGTTGGTEAFF. The CDR3 bases are TGTGCCAGCAGTGCCGGCACAACAGGGGGCACTGAAGCTTTCTTT.

The gene calls are TRBV5-1 and TRBJ1-3; unclear D gene. Germline CDR1 reads SGHRS; CDR2 reads YFSETQ. The CDR3 length is 15 residues. V was pared by 0 bases and J by 2 bases, with 9 bases between. CDR3 DNA: TGCGCCAGCAGCTTGGGTCACGGGGCTGGAAACACCATATATTTT. This translates into CASSLGHGAGNTIYF.

This rearrangement joins TRBV5-6 to TRBJ1-5; TRBD1 matches 7 bases. The CDR3 has 16 residues. Per the germline V gene, CDR1 is SGHDT and CDR2 is YYEEEE. V lost 4 bases, J lost 3 bases, and 10 bases stayed unmatched. The CDR3 nucleotides read TGTGCCAGCAGCCCAACGACAGGGAGATACAATCAGCCCCAGCATTTT. Its translation: CASSPTTGRYNQPQHF.

V is TRBV6-1 and J is TRBJ2-2; D unresolved. This CDR3 is 14 amino acids long. The germline V and J ends were trimmed by 3 bases and 4 bases, with 9 bases remaining between them. Germline-derived CDR1 and CDR2 are MNHNS and SASEGT. Here the CDR3 reads CASSETGTTGELFF. DNA for the CDR3: TGTGCCAGCAGTGAGACGGGTACCACCGGGGAGCTGTTTTTT.